The clone carrying this T cell receptor (beta chain) has a count of ten or more. This sample is drawn from a study of T cells in Graves' hyperthyroidism and ophthalmopathy. TCR beta CDR3 regions were amplified from RNA transcripts. HTBI primers were used for first-round RT-PCR of the TCR CDR3. TCRdb fed the multiplex PCR reads into MiXCR, producing one record per CDR3 protein. The data contain a few hundred thousand distinct CDR3 sequences, roughly 15% of them singletons. Germline CDR1 and CDR2: MNHEY and SMNVEV (reference sequence). Trimming at V came to 3 bases and at J to 7 bases, leaving 6 bases not matched to a gene. The CDR3 contains 14 residues.

The sample was blood. The chain uses TRBV27 and TRBJ2-7; 10 bases align to TRBD2. The source is a woman aged 18-29 years with Graves' hyperthyroidism. The DNA for the CDR3 is TGTGCCAGCAGTTTTAGCGGGAGGTATGAAGAGCAGTACTTC. It specifies CASSFSGRYEEQYF.